The present TCR beta chain was sequenced within a study of blood T cells in healthy people across ages (dated by TCRdb to 2014 to 2015). About the study as a whole: In model experiments, roughly one uniquely barcoded TCR beta cDNA molecule per two T cells was captured by template switching. The donors were divided into four age groups: young (average around 15 years), middle-aged (about 39), aged (approximately 62) and long-lived (82). The study measured age-related changes in TCR beta repertoire diversity using deep sequencing normalized with unique cDNA molecular identifiers. For two donors (one aged 18 to 30 and one aged 80 or older), the study analyzed two additional independent replicas of 1 million unique cDNA reads from the same blood draw. Donors of different ages were randomly distributed across sequencing lanes to avoid experimental bias. The investigation overall reported the following: Compared with the aged group, more naive CD4+ T cells, fewer expanded clones and increased TCR diversity were shown by the long-lived group, suggesting age selection. A strong correlation was found between observed TCR beta diversity and the percentage of naive T cells measured by flow cytometry. Estimates of total diversity based on one million sequenced T cells were considered lower bounds and underestimates. Since profiling was done on bulk unsorted PBMCs, naive and antigen-experienced compartments could not be conclusively compared. As age increased, observed TCR beta diversity per million T cells dropped in a roughly linear way, and a significant reduction was already evident by age 40. The CMV infection status of donors was not known, potentially confounding age-related changes in expanded clonotypes.

The sample holds one count of this clonotype. Its antigen remains undetermined. No base quality information exists; no much larger clone differs at one position. As encoded in the germline V gene, CDR1 is SGHTA while CDR2 is FQGNSA. The CDR3 goes from the cysteine to the phenylalanine over 16 residues. Of all the DNA, just the CDR3 is kept, 48 bases in frame from base 1. A distance of 19 bases separates the germline ends of V and J, which lose 5 bases and 5 bases respectively. The roughly 39 donors, aged about 6 to 100 years, were systemically healthy Caucasian individuals from Russia. Around 9.9 milliliters of peripheral blood were collected from each donor into EDTA-treated Vacutainer tubes. Ficoll-Paque density-gradient centrifugation was used to isolate PBMCs, with at least 6.5 million per sample. Total RNA, at least 6 micrograms per sample, was extracted from PBMCs with Trizol reagent. Naive CD45RAhigh/CD27high T cell percentages were measured by flow cytometry on a PBMC aliquot from every donor.

Library preparation was by 5' RACE. The instrument was an Illumina HiSeq 2500. A second PCR of roughly 7 to 11 cycles was performed with a sample-barcoded 5' primer and a J-beta primer mix. A template-switch 5' adaptor carrying 12 random nucleotides introduced a unique molecular identifier onto each TCR beta cDNA molecule. Each sample yielded at least 2.5 million CDR3-containing paired-end reads. First-strand cDNA was synthesized from all RNA with the Mint cDNA synthesis kit, primed by a TRBC-specific oligonucleotide. Following uracil-DNA glycosylase treatment, all cDNA underwent a first 18-cycle PCR with the universal primers M1SS and BC2_uni_R. Turning to the authors' computational methods: Normalization of each sample was performed by random selection of 1 million high-quality reads, each carrying a distinct molecular identifier. Instead of being binned into consensus sequences, reads with shared molecular identifiers were discarded. MiTCR, run with a Q25 quality threshold and the strictest error-elimination algorithm, handled CDR3 identification, clonotype clustering and error correction. A nonparametric unseen species model with Euler transformation was used to estimate a lower bound on total TCR beta diversity. TCRdb applied fastp at Q25 and MiXCR to the public reads, then kept only in-frame beta chains. Each CDR3 protein appears once, grouped with its most common genes and DNA. TCRdb's processing, not the authors', yielded these V and J calls. This sample is represented by 540,000 or so distinct CDR3 sequences; approximately 30% of them were singletons. Together, the top ten hold approximately 18% of the sample.

The sequenced sample was blood. The receptor was derived from a woman in her seventies in good health. The rearranged chain carries TRBV7-2 and TRBJ2-1; the D gene is perhaps TRBD2, from 5 matching bases. At the DNA level, the sequence is TGTGCCAGCAGCGGACCGGGGATTTCGGCTAACAATGAGCAGTTCTTC. The encoded protein is CASSGPGISANNEQFF.